The 25 T cell receptor beta chains given below trace back to one sample, sequenced in a study of blood T cells in healthy people across ages. A sample-barcoded 5' primer and a J-beta primer mix were used in a second PCR of roughly 7 to 12 cycles. TCRdb itself ran the 5' RACE reads through MiXCR, one entry per CDR3 protein. The sample lists approximately 820,000 distinct CDR3 sequences, around 42% seen once, with around 21% in the top ten. The sample consisted of blood. The receptors come from a man aged 55-75 years in good health.

The chain is built from TRBV27 and TRBJ1-2, with D maybe TRBD1 (6 bases). The germline V and J ends were trimmed by 9 bases and 3 bases, with 14 bases remaining between them. From germline, CDR1 is MNHEY and CDR2 SMNVEV (reference sequence). The CDR3 runs to 13 residues. CDR3 amino acids: CARHRVGDYGYTF. CDR3 coding DNA: TGTGCCAGGCACAGGGTGGGGGACTATGGCTACACCTTC.

This clonotype has at least ten counts. The rearrangement links TRBV20-1 to TRBJ2-6; D uncertain. The germline V gene encodes CDR1 DFQATT and CDR2 SNEGSKA (reference sequence). The V end was cut by 6 bases, the J end by 3 bases, with 12 bases between. The CDR3 runs to 14 residues. The CDR3 DNA sequence: TGCAGTGCGCCGACGAGTTATGGGGCCAACGTCCTGACTTTC. Protein product: CSAPTSYGANVLTF.

CDR3: CASSVEGTEAFF. For the CDR3, the DNA is TGTGCCAGCAGCGTAGAGGGGACTGAAGCTTTCTTT. V gene TRBV9 combines with J gene TRBJ1-1, with a tentative D call TRBD1 (5 bases). This CDR3 comprises 12 residues. Trimming stripped 0 bases from V and 5 bases from J, with 5 bases between. CDR1 SGDLS and CDR2 YYNGEE come from the germline V gene.

The rearrangement links TRBV7-9 to TRBJ2-5, with 12 bases identical to TRBD2. V dropped 5 bases and J dropped 1; count of bases not matched to a gene: 8. The CDR3 loop spans 17 amino acids. Per germline, CDR1 SEHNR and CDR2 FQNEAQ (reference sequence). Here the CDR3 reads CASSPILAGGPQETQYF. CDR3 sequence (DNA): TGTGCCAGCAGCCCCATCCTAGCGGGGGGGCCCCAAGAGACCCAGTACTTC.

The chain employs TRBV7-2 and TRBJ1-1; 7 positions match TRBD1. V gave up 7 bases and J gave up 1 base; unmatched junction bases: 9. The CDR3 contains 15 residues. The germline gives CDR1 SGHTA, CDR2 FQGNSA. The CDR3 loop reads CASKTTGTENTEAFF. The CDR3 DNA reads as TGTGCCAGCAAAACGACCGGGACAGAGAACACTGAAGCTTTCTTT. Variable domain in full (rest from reference TRBV7-2 and TRBJ1-1): GAGVSQSPSNKVTEKGKDVELRCDPISGHTALYWYRQSLGQGLEFLIYFQGNSAPDKSGLPSDRFSAERTGGSVSTLTIQRTQQEDSAVYLCASKTTGTENTEAFFGQGTRLTVV.

This sequence joins TRBV7-9 and TRBJ2-5; D gene ambiguous. Germline V lookup: CDR1 SEHNR, CDR2 FQNEAQ (reference sequence). V was pared by 5 bases and J by 5 bases, with 9 bases between. This CDR3 is 12 amino acids long. As DNA, the CDR3 is TGTGCCAGCAGCCGACGGCTGGAGACCCAGTACTTC. This codes for CASSRRLETQYF.

The chain recombines TRBV5-1 with TRBJ1-1; D uncertain. From germline, CDR1 is SGHRS and CDR2 YFSETQ. The CDR3 has 12 amino acids. The V end was cut by 0 bases, the J end by 6 bases, with 6 bases between. CDR3 DNA sequence: TGCGCCAGCAGCTTGGAAAGTTCTGAAGCTTTCTTT. Encoded protein: CASSLESSEAFF.

V and J are TRBV6-2 or TRBV6-3 and TRBJ1-1, with D hard to call. Looked up from germline, CDR1 is MNHEY and CDR2 is SVGEGT. This CDR3 is 12 amino acids long. V lost 4 bases and J lost 6, with 9 bases in between. CDR3 DNA: TGTGCCAGCAGTTTCATCCGGGCTGAAGCTTTCTTT. It encodes CASSFIRAEAFF.

This clonotype was seen a handful of times. This chain uses TRBV6-5 with TRBJ2-7; D could derive from TRBD1 or TRBD2 (5 bases each). This CDR3 is built from 14 residues. Trimming cost V 6 bases and J 3 bases, with 15 bases left between them. Germline V gene sequence: CDR1 MNHEY, CDR2 SVGAGI. The CDR3 DNA sequence: TGTGCCAGCAGCCCCCGGACGGGGCGCTACGAGCAGTACTTC. Its protein is CASSPRTGRYEQYF.

The chain employs TRBV7-9 and TRBJ2-3; 9 positions match TRBD2. V lost 7 bases to trimming and J lost 6 bases; unmatched junction nucleotides: 5. This CDR3 has 13 amino acids. Germline V gene data show CDR1 as SEHNR and CDR2 as FQNEAQ (reference sequence). CDR3 bases: TGTGCCAGCAAAAGGCTAGCGGGGGATACGCAGTATTTT. This translates into CASKRLAGDTQYF. Full variable domain (remainder filled in from reference TRBV7-9 and TRBJ2-3): DTGVSQNPRHKITKRGQNVTFRCDPISEHNRLYWYRQTLGQGPEFLTYFQNEAQLEKSRLLSDRFSAERPKGSFSTLEIQRTEQGDSAMYLCASKRLAGDTQYFGPGTRLTVL.

This clonotype was detected only a few times. This chain links TRBV7-2 with TRBJ2-1; 9 nucleotides line up with TRBD2. J lost 2 bases, V lost 1 base, and 3 bases had no gene match. The CDR3 loop spans 16 amino acids. Germline CDR1 and CDR2: SGHTA and FQGNSA. The chain's CDR3 is CASSLGGTSTYNEQFF. The CDR3 bases are TGTGCCAGCAGCTTAGGTGGGACTAGCACCTACAATGAGCAGTTCTTC.

The rearrangement uses TRBV2 and TRBJ1-1; D gene unclear. Germline V gives CDR1 SNHLY, CDR2 FYNNEI. This CDR3 is built from 15 residues. V dropped 3 bases and J dropped 4 bases, with 15 bases sitting between them. CDR3 DNA sequence: TGTGCCAGCAGTGATGCGGCCCTCCGCGGCACTGAAGCTTTCTTT. This translates into CASSDAALRGTEAFF.

The V and J genes are TRBV7-2 and TRBJ1-1; 11 bases match TRBD1. The V gene's germline CDR1 is SGHTA and CDR2 FQGNSA. The CDR3 covers 16 residues. V was pared by 4 bases and J by 5 bases, with 9 bases of the junction left unmatched. The CDR3: CASSSTGTGGWTEAFF. CDR3 nucleotide sequence: TGTGCCAGCAGCTCCACTGGGACAGGGGGATGGACTGAAGCTTTCTTT.

The chain is built from TRBV12-3 or TRBV12-4 and TRBJ2-7; D perhaps matches TRBD1 (5 bases). The J call is doubtful: the DNA matches TRBJ2-5 better. The CDR3 sequence is 12 residues long. The CDR3 loop reads CASSKDRGTQYF. In DNA form, the CDR3 reads TGTGCCAGCAGCAAGGATAGGGGGACCCAGTACTTC.

This sequence joins TRBV6-6 and TRBJ2-1, with TRBD1 as a possible D gene (6 bases). This CDR3 contains 13 residues. In germline, CDR1 is MNHNY, CDR2 SVGAGI (reference sequence). V lost 2 bases and J lost 10, with 12 bases in between. The CDR3 bases are TGTGCCAGCAGTTACGCTACCGGGACAGAGCAGTTCTTC. Translating gives CASSYATGTEQFF.

This clonotype has more than one count but fewer than ten. The chain is built from TRBV6-5 and TRBJ2-1; 9 bases line up with TRBD1. Germline assignment: CDR1 MNHEY and CDR2 SVGAGI. Germline trimming cut 5 bases from V and 5 bases from J; bases unmatched to any gene: 7. The CDR3 totals 15 residues. CDR3 protein: CASSRGTGTNNEQFF. CDR3 DNA sequence: TGTGCCAGCAGTCGCGGGACAGGGACAAACAATGAGCAGTTCTTC.

The J gene is TRBJ2-3, the V gene TRBV7-9; D is unclear. The V gene lost 3 bases and the J gene lost 0 bases, with 7 bases spanning the gap. The CDR3 sequence is 14 residues long. The germline V gene has CDR1 SEHNR and CDR2 FQNEAQ (reference sequence). Here the CDR3 reads CASSFTVSTDTQYF. The DNA for the CDR3 is TGTGCCAGCAGCTTCACGGTTAGCACAGATACGCAGTATTTT.

This clonotype has more than one count but fewer than ten. The rearrangement links TRBV12-3 or TRBV12-4 to TRBJ2-1; D is perhaps TRBD1 or TRBD2 (7 bases each). The CDR3 is 15 amino acids. Trimming stripped 3 bases from V and 7 bases from J, with 16 bases between. The CDR3: CASSFRQGGGNEQFF. DNA for the CDR3: TGTGCCAGCAGTTTTCGCCAGGGGGGGGGGAATGAGCAGTTCTTC.

This clonotype was counted only a few times. The V and J genes are TRBV24-1 and TRBJ2-7; TRBD1 aligns across 10 bases. Germline lookup yields CDR1 KGHDR and CDR2 SFDVKD. The ends lost 10 bases at V and 2 bases at J; junction bases unmatched: 7. The CDR3 length is 14 residues. DNA of the CDR3: TGTGCCACTAAGCGGGACAGGGGTCCCTACGAGCAGTACTTC. Translated, it gives CATKRDRGPYEQYF.

The chain recombines TRBV15 with TRBJ2-1; 9 bases line up with TRBD1. CDR3 length: 14 residues. CDR1 and CDR2 (germline): LNHNV, YYDKDF (reference sequence). Losses at the gene ends were 5 bases for V and 7 bases for J; bases not matched to a gene: 6. CDR3 sequence: CATSEDRGRNEQFF. CDR3 nucleotides: TGTGCCACCAGCGAGGACAGGGGACGAAATGAGCAGTTCTTC.

The chain couples TRBV5-1 to TRBJ1-5, with a weak D call TRBD1 (6 bases). V lost 2 bases and J 3 bases, leaving 12 bases between the germline ends. This CDR3 is 15 amino acids long. Germline CDR1 SGHRS, CDR2 YFSETQ. The chain's CDR3 is CASSLGGRTNQPQHF. CDR3 nucleotide sequence: TGCGCCAGCAGCTTAGGGGGGAGGACCAATCAGCCCCAGCATTTT.

J is TRBJ1-1 and V is TRBV11-2, with a weak D call TRBD1 (5 bases). The CDR3 contains 13 residues. The germline V and J ends were trimmed by 5 bases and 0 bases, with 7 bases remaining between them. Germline V gives CDR1 SGHAT, CDR2 FQNNGV. The CDR3 DNA reads as TGTGCCAGCAGCGCAGGGATGAACACTGAAGCTTTCTTT. Protein sequence: CASSAGMNTEAFF.

This clonotype was counted a few times. The chain employs TRBV12-3 or TRBV12-4 and TRBJ1-3; 8 positions match TRBD1. Trimming at V came to 1 base and at J to 0 bases, leaving 11 bases not matched to a gene. CDR3 length: 19 residues. The CDR3 here is CASSLVLRTGLNSGNTIYF. The DNA for the CDR3 is TGTGCCAGCAGTTTAGTACTTAGGACAGGGTTAAACTCTGGAAACACCATATATTTT.

This clonotype was seen a handful of times. CDR3 protein: CASSTRGNTGELFF. CDR3 sequence (DNA): TGTGCCAGCAGCACCAGGGGGAACACCGGGGAGCTGTTTTTT. The V call is TRBV7-2, the J call TRBJ2-2; TRBD1 might be the D (6 bases). The CDR3 is made up of 14 amino acids. Per the germline V gene, CDR1 is SGHTA and CDR2 is FQGNSA. Between the trimmed V and J ends, which lost 5 bases and 1 base, there was a span of 8 bases.

The J gene is TRBJ2-3, the V gene TRBV3-1; 7 nucleotides align to TRBD2. CDR3 length: 15 residues. Unmatched junction bases numbered 8, after V lost 5 bases and J lost 3 bases. CDR1 is LGHDT and CDR2 is YNNKEL in the germline V gene (reference sequence). CDR3 coding DNA: TGTGCCAGCAGCGATCTGCGGGGGTATACAGATACGCAGTATTTT. It codes for CASSDLRGYTDTQYF.